The 20 T cell receptor beta chains reported below all come from one sample, sequenced in a study of OX40 agonist ivuxolimab in advanced cancers. The method was immunoSEQ multiplex PCR; TCRdb's version includes in-frame clones alone and lacks a portion of them. The repertoire holds 50,000 to 70,000 clones, with approximately 89% as singletons. Sequences were derived from CD4+ or CD8+ T cells sorted from blood, sampled in a trial of the OX40 agonist ivuxolimab. The receptor source for this set is an adult with an advanced solid tumor such as melanoma, head and neck, liver or kidney cancer.

The CDR3 DNA follows: TGCAGCCAGCTACGACTCAATGAGCAGTTCTTC. It specifies CSQLRLNEQFF. This chain uses TRBV20-1 with TRBJ2-1, with D hard to call. Per the germline V gene, CDR1 is DFQATT and CDR2 is SNEGSKA (reference sequence). The CDR3 contains 11 residues.

This clone appeared a few times. The rearrangement uses TRBV27 and TRBJ1-2, with 10 bases aligning to TRBD1. CDR3 length: 12 residues. From germline, CDR1 is MNHEY and CDR2 SMNVEV (reference sequence). V lost 8 bases, J lost 8 bases, and 5 bases stayed unmatched. The CDR3 DNA follows: TGTGCCAGCGGGACAGGGGTGGGCGGCTACACCTTC. This gives the protein CASGTGVGGYTF.

This clone was picked up one time. This CDR3 reads CASSQALGAGNTIYF. CDR3 nucleotides: TGCGCCAGCAGCCAAGCCCTCGGGGCTGGAAACACCATATATTTT. The chain links TRBV4-1 to TRBJ1-3; D not resolved. The germline gives CDR1 MGHRA, CDR2 YSYEKL. Deletions cut 1 base from V and 2 bases from J, with 9 bases between. The CDR3 loop spans 15 amino acids.

The chain uses TRBV5-1 and TRBJ2-1; D not resolved. This CDR3 comprises 12 residues. Germline V CDR1 and CDR2: SGHRS, YFSETQ. The V gene lost 1 base and the J gene lost 7 bases, with 6 bases spanning the gap. The CDR3 loop is CASSLPRNEQFF. The CDR3, as DNA: TGCGCCAGCAGCTTGCCCAGAAATGAGCAGTTCTTC.

As DNA, the CDR3 is TGTGCCAGCAGTGATAGTAGCGCGGTGAGCAATGAGCAGTTCTTC. This encodes CASSDSSAVSNEQFF. J is TRBJ2-1 and V is TRBV2, with D possibly matching TRBD2 (5 bases). The CDR3 loop spans 15 amino acids. V was clipped by 3 bases and J by 6 bases, with 15 bases between them. Per germline, CDR1 SNHLY and CDR2 FYNNEI.

This clone was counted once. This chain connects TRBV4-3 to TRBJ2-5, with no clear D. V was shortened by 0 bases and J by 2 bases, with 10 bases between the two germline ends. This CDR3 region has 15 residues. The germline V gene has CDR1 LGHNA and CDR2 YSLEER. CDR3 nucleotides: TGCGCCAGCAGCCAAGATCGGCTAGAACAAGAGACCCAGTACTTC. Encoded protein: CASSQDRLEQETQYF.

This chain uses TRBV7-6 with TRBJ1-5, with a possible D match to TRBD1 (5 bases). V was clipped by 1 base and J by 2 bases, with 12 bases between them. The CDR3 has 16 amino acids. Germline V gives CDR1 SGHVS, CDR2 FNYEAQ. The CDR3 sequence: CASSLGSGPGNQPQHF. CDR3 nucleotide sequence: TGTGCCAGCAGCTTAGGGTCGGGGCCCGGCAATCAGCCCCAGCATTTT. Full variable domain (remainder filled in from reference TRBV7-6 and TRBJ1-5): GAGVSQSPRYKVTKRGQDVALRCDPISGHVSLYWYRQALGQGPEFLTYFNYEAQQDKSGLPNDRFSAERPEGSISTLTIQRTEQRDSAMYRCASSLGSGPGNQPQHFGDGTRLSIL.

The CDR3 DNA follows: TGTGCCAGTAGTAACACTAGCGTCTGGAGATATGAGCAGTTCTTC. It is translated as CASSNTSVWRYEQFF. The genes are TRBV19 and TRBJ2-1, with 7 bases matching TRBD2. The CDR3 loop spans 15 amino acids. CDR1 LNHDA and CDR2 SQIVND come from the germline V gene (reference sequence). After removal of 4 bases from V and 8 bases from J, the junction contained 11 bases not matched to a gene.

This chain uses TRBV6-5 with TRBJ2-5, with 8 bases fitting TRBD2. CDR1 is MNHEY and CDR2 is SVGAGI in the germline V gene. Unmatched junction bases numbered 8, after V lost 6 bases and J lost 5 bases. The CDR3 has 14 residues. The chain's CDR3 is CASRAAGVMETQYF. The CDR3 DNA sequence: TGTGCCAGCAGGGCAGCGGGAGTCATGGAGACCCAGTACTTC.

The chain is built from TRBV27 and TRBJ1-4; 7 nucleotides match TRBD1. V shed 1 base and J 12 bases; nucleotides not matched to a gene: 14. In germline, CDR1 is MNHEY, CDR2 SMNVEV (reference sequence). The CDR3 loop spans 16 amino acids. The CDR3 nucleotides read TGTGCCAGCAGTTTATTCGCGGGACAGCCCTCGGACCAACTGTTTTTT. Its protein is CASSLFAGQPSDQLFF.

The genes are TRBV5-1 and TRBJ2-7; D gene unclear. The CDR3 loop spans 16 amino acids. The germline CDR1 and CDR2 sequences are SGHRS and YFSETQ. Trimming shortened V by 0 bases and J by 0 bases, and 13 bases separated the two germline ends. The CDR3 sequence: CASSLAPGRSSYEQYF. CDR3 DNA: TGCGCCAGCAGCTTGGCCCCGGGTAGGAGCTCCTACGAGCAGTACTTC.

The V gene is TRBV5-1, the J gene TRBJ2-3, with TRBD1 as a possible D gene (6 bases). This CDR3 spans 14 amino acids. Germline CDR1 SGHRS, CDR2 YFSETQ. The V end was cut by 2 bases, the J end by 2 bases, with 9 bases between. CDR3 coding DNA: TGCGCCAGCAGCTTAGACAGGATCACAGATACGCAGTATTTT. Translation: CASSLDRITDTQYF.

V is TRBV7-2 and J is TRBJ2-1; no definite D call. V was clipped by 0 bases and J by 5 bases, with 8 bases between them. The CDR3 has 14 residues. The germline gives CDR1 SGHTA, CDR2 FQGNSA. The CDR3 sequence: CASSLASVHNEQFF. In DNA form, the CDR3 reads TGTGCCAGCAGCTTAGCGTCAGTTCACAATGAGCAGTTCTTC.

V gene TRBV7-2 combines with J gene TRBJ2-7; no definite D call. The CDR3 runs to 15 residues. Per the germline V gene, CDR1 is SGHTA and CDR2 is FQGNSA. The V end was cut by 0 bases, the J end by 0 bases, with 9 bases between. The CDR3 DNA is TGTGCCAGCAGCTTAGCGCTCGTTAGCTCCTACGAGCAGTACTTC. This codes for CASSLALVSSYEQYF.

The chain couples TRBV11-3 to TRBJ1-1; the D gene is possibly TRBD1 (6 bases). Trimming cost V 4 bases and J 4 bases, with 10 bases left between them. The germline gives CDR1 SGHNT, CDR2 YENEEA. The CDR3 length is 13 residues. The CDR3 DNA reads as TGTGCCAGCAGCTACAAGGGGGGCACTGAAGCTTTCTTT. It translates to CASSYKGGTEAFF.

V and J are TRBV7-2 and TRBJ1-1; 10 bases line up with TRBD1. J was trimmed by 5 bases and V by 7 bases; bases with no gene match: 7. Germline V gives CDR1 SGHTA, CDR2 FQGNSA. This CDR3 is built from 14 residues. The DNA for the CDR3 is TGTGCCAGCAACATACCGGGACAGGGGACTGAAGCTTTCTTT. Translation gives CASNIPGQGTEAFF.

The V call is TRBV6-5, the J call TRBJ1-5, with 9 bases matching TRBD1. The CDR3 totals 15 residues. The V and J ends lost 5 bases and 2 bases, in that order; junction bases with no gene match: 4. Germline-derived CDR1 and CDR2 are MNHEY and SVGAGI. The CDR3 coding sequence is TGTGCCAGCAGTGGACAGGGGTTTGGCAATCAGCCCCAGCATTTT. It is translated as CASSGQGFGNQPQHF.

This chain uses TRBV30 with TRBJ2-1; TRBD1 is a possible D gene (7 bases). Germline assignment: CDR1 GTSNPN and CDR2 SVGIG (reference sequence). This CDR3 comprises 16 residues. Between the trimmed V and J ends, which lost 3 bases and 1 base, there was a span of 16 bases. As DNA, the CDR3 is TGTGCCTGGAGCCAAGCTCCAGGGGGGTCCTACAATGAGCAGTTCTTC. As protein: CAWSQAPGGSYNEQFF.

J is TRBJ2-1 and V is TRBV5-5, with 8 bases matching TRBD2. This CDR3 comprises 17 residues. J gave up 6 bases and V 4 bases, and 15 bases lay outside the gene matches. Germline-derived CDR1 and CDR2 are SGHKS and YYEKEE (reference sequence). CDR3 bases: TGTGCCAGCAGCGTCGGACTTGCGGGAGGAGGGGGCAATGAGCAGTTCTTC. It yields the protein CASSVGLAGGGGNEQFF.

The gene calls are TRBV13 and TRBJ1-2, with TRBD1 as a possible D gene (5 bases). Germline V gene sequence: CDR1 PRHDT, CDR2 FYEKMQ (reference sequence). The CDR3 has 14 residues. V was trimmed by 4 bases and J by 7 bases, leaving 16 bases between them. The CDR3 protein is CASSSPAGRRGYTF. Here the CDR3 DNA reads TGTGCCAGCAGCTCCCCCGCAGGGCGACGTGGCTACACCTTC.